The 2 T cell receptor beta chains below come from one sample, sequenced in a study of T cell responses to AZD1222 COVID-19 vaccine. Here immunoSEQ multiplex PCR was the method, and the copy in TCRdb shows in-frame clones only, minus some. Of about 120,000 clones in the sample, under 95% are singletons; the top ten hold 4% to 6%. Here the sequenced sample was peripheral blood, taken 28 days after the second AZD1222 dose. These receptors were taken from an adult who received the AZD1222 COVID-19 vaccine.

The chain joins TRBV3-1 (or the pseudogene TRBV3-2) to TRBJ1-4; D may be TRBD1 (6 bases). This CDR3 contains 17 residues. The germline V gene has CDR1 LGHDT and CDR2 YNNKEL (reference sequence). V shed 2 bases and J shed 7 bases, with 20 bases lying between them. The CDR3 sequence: CASSQFFSGEKGEKLFF. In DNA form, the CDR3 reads TGTGCCAGCAGCCAATTTTTTTCAGGGGAAAAGGGTGAAAAACTGTTTTTT.

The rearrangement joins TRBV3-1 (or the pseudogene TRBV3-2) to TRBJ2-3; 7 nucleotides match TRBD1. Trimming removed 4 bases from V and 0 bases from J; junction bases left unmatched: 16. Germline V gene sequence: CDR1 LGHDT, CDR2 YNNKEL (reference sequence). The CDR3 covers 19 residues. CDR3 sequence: CASSPPQGDKRISTDTQYF. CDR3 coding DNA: TGTGCCAGCAGCCCACCCCAGGGGGACAAGCGCATTAGCACAGATACGCAGTATTTT.